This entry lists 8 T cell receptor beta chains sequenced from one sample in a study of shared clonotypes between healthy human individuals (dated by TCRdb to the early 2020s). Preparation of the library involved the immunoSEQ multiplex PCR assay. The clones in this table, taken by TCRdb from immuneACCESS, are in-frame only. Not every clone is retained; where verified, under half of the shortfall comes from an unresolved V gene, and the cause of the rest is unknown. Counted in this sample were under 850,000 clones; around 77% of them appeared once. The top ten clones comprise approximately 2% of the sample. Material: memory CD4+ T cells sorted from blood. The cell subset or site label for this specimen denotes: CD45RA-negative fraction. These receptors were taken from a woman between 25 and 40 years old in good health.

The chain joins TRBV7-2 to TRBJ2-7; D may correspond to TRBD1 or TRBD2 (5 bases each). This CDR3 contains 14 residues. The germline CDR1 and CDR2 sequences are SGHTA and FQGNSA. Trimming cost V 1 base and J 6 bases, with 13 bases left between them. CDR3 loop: CASSLVGSGTEQYF. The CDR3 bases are TGTGCCAGCAGCTTAGTCGGTTCGGGGACCGAGCAGTACTTC.

The DNA for the CDR3 is TGTGCCAGCAGCTTAGAAGCATCGGCCAGGGGACCTACCGGGGAGCTGTTTTTT. Protein sequence: CASSLEASARGPTGELFF. The chain joins TRBV7-7 to TRBJ2-2; possible D gene TRBD1, 6 bases. Germline V gene data show CDR1 as SSHAT and CDR2 as FNYEAQ (reference sequence). The CDR3 covers 18 residues. Trimming left V 1 base short and J 5 bases short, with 20 bases between.

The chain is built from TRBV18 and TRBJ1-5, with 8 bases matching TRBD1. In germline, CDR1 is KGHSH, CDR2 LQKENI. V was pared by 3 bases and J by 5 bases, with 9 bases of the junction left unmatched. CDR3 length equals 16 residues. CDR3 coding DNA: TGTGCCAGCTCACCCGTTCAGGGGGCTAGGGATCAGCCCCAGCATTTT. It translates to CASSPVQGARDQPQHF.

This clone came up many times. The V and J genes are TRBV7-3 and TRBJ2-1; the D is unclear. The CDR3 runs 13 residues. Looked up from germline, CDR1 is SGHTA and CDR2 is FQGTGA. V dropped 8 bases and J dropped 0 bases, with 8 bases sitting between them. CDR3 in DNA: TGTGCCAGCCGCGACGCCTCCTACAATGAGCAGTTCTTC. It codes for CASRDASYNEQFF.

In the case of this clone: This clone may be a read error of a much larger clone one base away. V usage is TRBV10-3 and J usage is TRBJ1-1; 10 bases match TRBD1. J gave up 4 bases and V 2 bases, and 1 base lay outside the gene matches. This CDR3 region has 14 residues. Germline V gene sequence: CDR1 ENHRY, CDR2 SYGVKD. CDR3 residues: CAISERDRGTEAFF. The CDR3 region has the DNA TGTGCCATCAGTGAGCGGGACAGGGGCACTGAAGCTTTCTTT.

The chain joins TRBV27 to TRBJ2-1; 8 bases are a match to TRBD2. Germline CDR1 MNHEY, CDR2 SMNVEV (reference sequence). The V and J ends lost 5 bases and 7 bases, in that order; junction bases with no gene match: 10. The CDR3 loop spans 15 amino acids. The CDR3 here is CASSERGLGNNEQFF. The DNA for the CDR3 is TGTGCCAGCAGTGAACGGGGACTAGGAAATAATGAGCAGTTCTTC.

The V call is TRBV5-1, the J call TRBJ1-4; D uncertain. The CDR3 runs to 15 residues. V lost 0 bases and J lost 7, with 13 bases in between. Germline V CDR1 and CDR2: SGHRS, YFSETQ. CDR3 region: CASSLGPGGGEKLFF. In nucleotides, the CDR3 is TGCGCCAGCAGCTTGGGCCCGGGAGGTGGTGAAAAACTGTTTTTT.

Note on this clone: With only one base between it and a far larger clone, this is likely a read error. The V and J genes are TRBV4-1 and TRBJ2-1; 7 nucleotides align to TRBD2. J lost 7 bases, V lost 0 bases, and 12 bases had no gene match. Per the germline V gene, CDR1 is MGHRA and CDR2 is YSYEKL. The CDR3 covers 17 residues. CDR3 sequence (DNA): TGCGCCAGCAGCCAAGATCCAGAGCTAGCGGAGAGAAATGAGCAGTTCTTC. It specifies CASSQDPELAERNEQFF.